This entry concerns a single TCR beta chain. Its matching antigen is unknown. Assay: immunoSEQ multiplex PCR; the TCRdb copy retains only in-frame clones and omits some. The sample comprises about 100,000 clones, over 75% of which are singletons, and 5.5% rests with the top ten. This entry belongs to a study of identifying expanded T cells in peripheral blood. This CDR3 comprises 11 residues. From germline, CDR1 is SGHRS and CDR2 YFSETQ. V lost 1 base, J lost 7 bases, and 6 bases lay in between. Study results and limitations: Differentially abundant clones: about 1.2 between replicates, 16.4 at around 14 days, around 20 at four. Variance in clone template counts between roughly two-week samples significantly increased with total template count across all healthy donors.

This sequence was found in a person aged 18 to 69 in good health. Sequenced material: blood. V usage is TRBV5-1 and J usage is TRBJ2-7; D is perhaps TRBD1 (5 bases). The CDR3 here is CASSLPGEQYF. In DNA form, the CDR3 reads TGCGCCAGCAGCTTGCCAGGGGAGCAGTACTTC.